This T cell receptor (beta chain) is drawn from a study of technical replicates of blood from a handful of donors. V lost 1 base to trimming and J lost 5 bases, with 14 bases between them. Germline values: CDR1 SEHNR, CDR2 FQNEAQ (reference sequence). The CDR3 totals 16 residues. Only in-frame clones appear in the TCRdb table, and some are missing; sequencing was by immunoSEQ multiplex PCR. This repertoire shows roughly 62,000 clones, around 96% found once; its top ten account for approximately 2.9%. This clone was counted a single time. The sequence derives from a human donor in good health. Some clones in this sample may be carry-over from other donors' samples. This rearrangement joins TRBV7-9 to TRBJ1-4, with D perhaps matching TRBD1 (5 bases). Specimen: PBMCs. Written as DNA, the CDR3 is TGTGCCAGCAGCTTAGATTCGGGACTCAAAAATGAAAAACTGTTTTTT. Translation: CASSLDSGLKNEKLFF.